This T cell receptor (beta chain) was captured by sequencing in a study of breast tumors, draining lymph nodes, adjacent tissues. Findings of the study overall: The lymph node origin of tumor T cells was framed as consistent with a hypothesis, not demonstrated. Findings are consistent with lymph node origin and intratumoral expansion of most tumor T cells. Tumor and nontumor repertoires were significantly more similar in luminal-like than in basal-like breast cancer.

Samples came from axillary lymph nodes draining the breast cancer. TCRdb re-called the multiplex PCR reads through MiXCR, storing one row per CDR3 protein. The sample has more than 100,000 distinct CDR3 sequences; about a fifth are singletons. Turning to this clonotype: Its antigen is not known. A much larger clone lies a single base off, so this may be a read error.

The CDR3 loop spans 15 amino acids. Germline loops: CDR1 SNHLY, CDR2 FYNNEI. With 1 base clipped from V and 4 bases from J, the junction kept 3 bases outside the gene matches. The TCR sequence derives from a female donor with breast cancer. Some clones in this sample may be carry-over from other donors' samples. Sequenced input: axillary lymph node tissue. This chain links TRBV2 with TRBJ2-3; the match to TRBD2 covers 9 bases. CDR3 protein: CASSEGGRVSDTQYF. The CDR3 nucleotides are TGTGCCAGCAGTGAAGGCGGGAGGGTATCAGATACGCAGTATTTT.